One and the same sample provided the 22 T cell receptor beta chains below, sequenced in a study of neurological immune-mediated disorders. TCRdb called the 5' RACE reads again in MiXCR, with one record for every CDR3 protein. This sample carries fewer than 45,000 distinct CDR3 sequences, about 6% of them seen once, and the ten largest clones take about 0.54%. Sequencing input: CD4+ T cells from blood. Receptors were obtained from a woman between 40 and 55 years old in good health.

J is TRBJ2-1 and V is TRBV20-1, with a possible D match to TRBD2 (5 bases). Germline CDR1 reads DFQATT; CDR2 reads SNEGSKA (reference sequence). V was cut by 1 base and J by 2 bases, with 15 bases left in between. The CDR3 consists of 16 residues. The CDR3 bases are TGCAGTGCTAGAGTAACACTAGTTAGCGCCTACAATGAGCAGTTCTTC. Translated: CSARVTLVSAYNEQFF.

This clonotype was seen at least ten times. The V gene is TRBV5-6, the J gene TRBJ1-2, with no clear D. With 1 base removed from V and 4 bases from J, the gap between germline ends came to 14 bases. The V gene's germline CDR1 is SGHDT and CDR2 YYEEEE. This CDR3 region has 15 residues. The CDR3 here is CASSLLGARVYGYTF. The CDR3 nucleotides are TGTGCCAGCAGCTTGTTGGGCGCCCGTGTCTATGGCTACACCTTC.

This clonotype was observed at least ten times. V gene TRBV5-1 combines with J gene TRBJ2-7; weak D call: TRBD2 (6 bases). CDR3 size: 15 residues. The ends were cut back, 0 bases at V and 2 bases at J, with 12 bases in the middle. Germline assignment: CDR1 SGHRS and CDR2 YFSETQ. Written as DNA, the CDR3 is TGCGCCAGCAGCTTGGTTAGCGGAGTAACCTACGAGCAGTACTTC. Protein sequence: CASSLVSGVTYEQYF.

This clonotype was seen repeatedly, ten times or more. The V call is TRBV20-1, the J call TRBJ2-1, with TRBD2 identical over 11 bases. Germline V CDR1 and CDR2: DFQATT, SNEGSKA (reference sequence). The CDR3 covers 16 residues. Losses at the gene ends were 3 bases for V and 8 bases for J; bases not matched to a gene: 12. As DNA, the CDR3 is TGCAGTGCTAGGGATAGCGGGAGGGCGTCTGGGTATGAGCAGTTCTTC. Translation gives CSARDSGRASGYEQFF.

This clonotype has a count of ten or more. CDR3 amino acids: CASTLDSESSYEQYF. The CDR3, as DNA: TGTGCCAGCACCTTGGACTCGGAAAGCTCCTACGAGCAGTACTTC. This chain joins TRBV6-6 and TRBJ2-7; D might be TRBD2 (5 bases). V lost 7 bases and J lost 0, with 16 bases in between. This CDR3 contains 15 residues. The germline V gene has CDR1 MNHNY and CDR2 SVGAGI (reference sequence).

This clonotype appeared many times. The chain uses TRBV5-6 and TRBJ2-5; no reliable D call. This CDR3 has 15 residues. Looked up from germline, CDR1 is SGHDT and CDR2 is YYEEEE. Trimming removed 0 bases at V and 3 bases at J, with 12 bases between. For the CDR3, the DNA is TGTGCCAGCAGCTTGGTTTTGGAAGGGAAAGAGACCCAGTACTTC. Its protein product is CASSLVLEGKETQYF.

V usage is TRBV7-2 and J usage is TRBJ2-7; TRBD2 aligns across 10 bases. Looked up from germline, CDR1 is SGHTA and CDR2 is FQGNSA. The CDR3 spans 16 residues. Germline trimming cut 1 base from V and 5 bases from J; bases unmatched to any gene: 8. The CDR3 bases are TGTGCCAGCAGCTTAGGTCCGTGGACTAGCGGACACGAGCAGTACTTC. It translates to CASSLGPWTSGHEQYF.

This clonotype was counted ten times or more. The chain links TRBV12-3 or TRBV12-4 to TRBJ2-3; 7 bases agree with TRBD2. Unmatched junction bases numbered 3, after V lost 3 bases and J lost 0 bases. This CDR3 has 15 residues. CDR3 amino acids: CASSFFSGSTDTQYF. The CDR3 DNA is TGTGCCAGCAGTTTTTTTAGCGGGAGCACAGATACGCAGTATTTT.

This clonotype was picked up many times. This sequence joins TRBV20-1 and TRBJ2-1; TRBD2 agrees at 9 bases. Looked up from germline, CDR1 is DFQATT and CDR2 is SNEGSKA (reference sequence). The CDR3 is 14 residues long. The V gene end was trimmed by 2 bases and the J gene end by 8 bases; junction bases not matched to a gene: 7. The CDR3 sequence: CSARSSGKTDEQFF. For the CDR3, the DNA is TGCAGTGCTAGATCTAGCGGGAAAACCGATGAGCAGTTCTTC.

This clonotype was counted ten times or more. The chain combines TRBV29-1 with TRBJ1-2, with TRBD1 matching 9 bases. Germline CDR1 reads SQVTM; CDR2 reads ANQGSEA. This CDR3 is 14 amino acids long. V was clipped by 7 bases and J by 4 bases; unmatched bases: 10. The CDR3 region has the DNA TGCAGCGCTAGTATAGGACAGGGGAGCTATGGCTACACCTTC. As protein: CSASIGQGSYGYTF. The full variable domain, completed using reference TRBV29-1 and TRBJ1-2, is SAVISQKPSRDICQRGTSLTIQCQVDSQVTMMFWYRQQPGQSLTLIATANQGSEATYESGFVIDKFPISRPNLTFSTLTVSNMSPEDSSIYLCSASIGQGSYGYTFGSGTRLTVV.

This clonotype was counted many times. This chain links TRBV7-2 with TRBJ2-1; D remains unclear. V lost 1 base and J lost 8, with 15 bases in between. The CDR3 consists of 15 residues. Germline assignment: CDR1 SGHTA and CDR2 FQGNSA. The DNA for the CDR3 is TGTGCCAGCAGCTTAGTGCCGGGCGGCTTTTATGAGCAGTTCTTC. Amino acids: CASSLVPGGFYEQFF.

This clonotype was seen ten or more times. The CDR3 spells CATSRTGGLDEKLFF. In DNA, the CDR3 is TGTGCCACCAGCAGGACAGGGGGCCTGGATGAAAAACTGTTTTTT. This chain uses TRBV15 with TRBJ1-4; 10 bases agree with TRBD1. The CDR3 sequence is 15 residues long. In germline, CDR1 is LNHNV, CDR2 YYDKDF (reference sequence). V lost 3 bases to trimming and J lost 6 bases; unmatched junction nucleotides: 4.

This clonotype was detected many times. The DNA for the CDR3 is TGTGCCAGCAGTCCTCCCGTGGGCCGGGAGACCCAGTACTTC. Protein product: CASSPPVGRETQYF. V is TRBV28 and J is TRBJ2-5, with D unresolved. Germline V gives CDR1 MDHEN, CDR2 SYDVKM. The CDR3 runs 14 residues. The V gene lost 5 bases and the J gene lost 5 bases, with 15 bases spanning the gap.

This rearrangement joins TRBV6-1 to TRBJ2-5; D tentatively reads TRBD1 or TRBD2 (5 bases each). The germline V and J ends were trimmed by 6 bases and 4 bases, with 15 bases remaining between them. Per germline, CDR1 MNHNS and CDR2 SASEGT. The CDR3 extends over 14 amino acids. CDR3 region: CASSPGPAGETQYF. In nucleotides, the CDR3 is TGTGCCAGCAGCCCGGGGCCTGCGGGAGAGACCCAGTACTTC.

Many counts were recorded for this clonotype. The chain has TRBV20-1 and TRBJ1-1; D unclear. CDR1 is DFQATT and CDR2 is SNEGSKA in the germline V gene (reference sequence). This CDR3 has 11 residues. Trimming cost V 6 bases and J 8 bases, with 13 bases left between them. CDR3 nucleotide sequence: TGCAGTGCCAGTCACCAGCCCGAAGCTTTCTTT. This encodes CSASHQPEAFF.

This clonotype was seen many times. J is TRBJ2-1 and V is TRBV7-9, with D perhaps matching TRBD2 (6 bases). The germline V and J ends were trimmed by 5 bases and 7 bases, with 24 bases remaining between them. This CDR3 region has 17 residues. Germline V gene lookup returns CDR1 SEHNR and CDR2 FQNEAQ (reference sequence). CDR3 sequence: CASSPWAPITAGNEQFF. In DNA form, the CDR3 reads TGTGCCAGCAGCCCCTGGGCCCCCATCACCGCGGGAAATGAGCAGTTCTTC.

This clonotype was recorded at least ten times. V usage is TRBV6-1 and J usage is TRBJ1-2, with 7 nucleotides matching TRBD1. V dropped 2 bases and J dropped 4; count of bases not matched to a gene: 13. CDR1 and CDR2 from the germline V gene are MNHNS and SASEGT. CDR3 length equals 17 residues. CDR3 amino acids: CASSESLSGQQSYGYTF. The CDR3 bases are TGTGCCAGCAGTGAATCTCTCTCGGGACAGCAAAGCTATGGCTACACCTTC.

This clonotype was seen many times. This rearrangement joins TRBV12-3 or TRBV12-4 to TRBJ2-7, with D possibly being TRBD1 or TRBD2 (5 bases each). The CDR3 length is 13 residues. V was pared by 1 base and J by 7 bases, with 11 bases between. The CDR3 region is CASSLGEWGEQYF. The CDR3 DNA sequence: TGTGCCAGCAGTTTAGGGGAGTGGGGGGAGCAGTACTTC.

This clonotype has at least ten counts. The chain carries TRBV28 and TRBJ2-5; 8 positions match TRBD1. This CDR3 contains 16 residues. V trimming: 4 bases; J trimming: 5 bases; junction bases outside the gene matches: 12. Germline V lookup: CDR1 MDHEN, CDR2 SYDVKM. The DNA of the CDR3 is TGTGCCAGCAGTTCCCCCGGAGACAGGGGATTGGAGACCCAGTACTTC. Translating gives CASSSPGDRGLETQYF.

This clonotype appeared many times. J is TRBJ2-7 and V is TRBV5-1; D is undetermined. V was shortened by 2 bases and J by 5 bases, with 20 bases between the two germline ends. Germline V lookup: CDR1 SGHRS, CDR2 YFSETQ. The CDR3 is made up of 16 amino acids. CDR3 loop: CASSLRPTPPLDEQYF. The CDR3 DNA sequence: TGCGCCAGCAGCTTAAGACCAACCCCTCCCCTAGACGAGCAGTACTTC. Complete variable domain (other parts from reference TRBV5-1 and TRBJ2-7): KAGVTQTPRYLIKTRGQQVTLSCSPISGHRSVSWYQQTPGQGLQFLFEYFSETQRNKGNFPGRFSGRQFSNSRSEMNVSTLELGDSALYLCASSLRPTPPLDEQYFGPGTRLTVT.

This clonotype was observed many times. The J gene is TRBJ2-7, the V gene TRBV20-1, with 9 bases identical to TRBD2. Looked up from germline, CDR1 is DFQATT and CDR2 is SNEGSKA (reference sequence). Germline trimming cut 0 bases from V and 2 bases from J; bases unmatched to any gene: 8. The CDR3 is made up of 16 amino acids. CDR3 nucleotides: TGCAGTGCTAGAGAGTTCCGACTAGCGGCGGCCTACGAGCAGTACTTC. The encoded protein is CSAREFRLAAAYEQYF.

At least ten counts were recorded for this clonotype. The chain employs TRBV7-2 and TRBJ1-5, with a tentative D call TRBD1 (5 bases). The CDR3 extends over 14 amino acids. The V end was cut by 1 base, the J end by 5 bases, with 9 bases between. Germline V CDR1 and CDR2: SGHTA, FQGNSA. CDR3 in amino acids: CASSLGDGYQPQHF. The DNA of the CDR3 is TGTGCCAGCAGCTTAGGGGACGGTTATCAGCCCCAGCATTTT.